The next 18 T cell receptor beta chains were all read from a single sample in a study of cytomegalovirus exposure and HLA in healthy donors. Both 60 Vbeta primers and 13 Jbeta primers went into the PCR. Using immunoSEQ multiplex PCR, the repertoire was profiled, and TCRdb retains in-frame clones only, with some absent. The sample has more than 90,000 clones; roughly 80% are singletons. The sequenced sample consisted of PBMCs. These receptors all come from a man aged 35 to 55 in good health and CMV-seropositive.

V and J are TRBV23-1 and TRBJ2-7; perhaps TRBD2 as D (5 bases). TRBV23-1 belongs to the ORF category, with a function that is uncertain. Between the trimmed V and J ends, which lost 2 bases and 2 bases, there was a span of 10 bases. CDR3 length equals 14 residues. The CDR3 DNA is TGCGCCAGCAGTCAACTAGCCCACCCCTACGAGCAGTACTTC. This sequence encodes CASSQLAHPYEQYF.

This clone has only a few counts. An end of the junction differs from the germline gene, which may be a read error. This chain links TRBV7-9 with TRBJ2-5, with TRBD2 matching 8 bases. Germline CDR1 is SEHNR and CDR2 is FQNEAQ (reference sequence). The CDR3 is 15 amino acids. The CDR3 here is CSSSLASGGGETQYF. CDR3 in DNA: TGTTCCAGCAGCTTAGCATCGGGGGGGGGAGAGACCCAGTACTTC.

J is TRBJ2-5 and V is TRBV5-4; 11 nucleotides align to TRBD2. This CDR3 contains 15 residues. V lost 4 bases to trimming and J lost 11 bases; unmatched junction nucleotides: 13. Germline V lookup: CDR1 SGHNT, CDR2 YYREEE (reference sequence). The CDR3 DNA follows: TGTGCCAGCAGCGCCGCACTAGCGGGAGTAGGGGAGCAGTACTTC. As protein: CASSAALAGVGEQYF.

The chain uses TRBV7-8 and TRBJ1-5, with TRBD1 matching 8 bases. Germline V CDR1 and CDR2: SGHVS, FQNEAQ. This CDR3 comprises 17 residues. V lost 0 bases and J lost 0; bases outside the gene matches: 4. The CDR3 DNA reads TGTGCCAGCAGCTTAGCAGACAGGGGATATAGCAATCAGCCCCAGCATTTT. Amino acid sequence: CASSLADRGYSNQPQHF.

The chain combines TRBV9 with TRBJ2-7, with D tentatively TRBD1 (5 bases). The CDR3 runs 15 residues. The V gene lost 2 bases and the J gene lost 4 bases, with 16 bases spanning the gap. Germline CDR1 and CDR2: SGDLS and YYNGEE. The CDR3 sequence is CASSVAIGAGYEQYF. The CDR3 nucleotides are TGTGCCAGCAGCGTCGCCATAGGGGCCGGTTACGAGCAGTACTTC.

A few counts support this clone. The chain couples TRBV19 to TRBJ2-3, with D unclear. V lost 6 bases, J lost 0 bases, and 13 bases lay in between. The germline CDR1 and CDR2 sequences are LNHDA and SQIVND (reference sequence). The CDR3 loop spans 15 amino acids. The CDR3 protein is CASRSRSSSTDTQYF. Here the CDR3 DNA reads TGTGCCAGTAGAAGTCGGAGTTCGAGCACAGATACGCAGTATTTT.

The J gene is TRBJ2-2, the V gene TRBV5-1, with a possible D match to TRBD2 (6 bases). The V gene's germline CDR1 is SGHRS and CDR2 YFSETQ. The ends were cut back, 2 bases at V and 3 bases at J, with 11 bases in the middle. This CDR3 spans 15 amino acids. CDR3 coding DNA: TGCGCCAGCAGCTTCTCACCGGGGGACACCGGGGAGCTGTTTTTT. Translated, it gives CASSFSPGDTGELFF.

Only a few counts were recorded for this clone. V and J are TRBV28 and TRBJ2-1, with 14 positions matching TRBD2. CDR1 and CDR2 from the germline V gene are MDHEN and SYDVKM. CDR3 length equals 16 residues. Trimming at V came to 5 bases and at J to 10 bases, leaving 10 bases not matched to a gene. The CDR3 nucleotides are TGTGCCAGCAGTCTTCCGGGACTAGCGGGAGCAGGGGAGCAGTTCTTC. This gives the protein CASSLPGLAGAGEQFF. Full variable domain (rest looked up from reference TRBV28 and TRBJ2-1): DVKVTQSSRYLVKRTGEKVFLECVQDMDHENMFWYRQDPGLGLRLIYFSYDVKMKEKGDIPEGYSVSREKKERFSLILESASTNQTSMYLCASSLPGLAGAGEQFFGPGTRLTVL.

V usage is TRBV7-2 and J usage is TRBJ2-7; no reliable D call. Germline V gives CDR1 SGHTA, CDR2 FQGNSA. Deletions cut 3 bases from V and 4 bases from J, with 4 bases between. This CDR3 has 11 residues. The CDR3 DNA sequence: TGTGCCAGCAGCTTCTTGTACGAGCAGTACTTC. Translated, it gives CASSFLYEQYF.

The chain recombines TRBV19 with TRBJ1-4, with TRBD1 matching over 7 bases. The germline CDR1 and CDR2 sequences are LNHDA and SQIVND (reference sequence). Losses at the gene ends were 8 bases for V and 7 bases for J; bases not matched to a gene: 7. The CDR3 is 13 residues long. The CDR3 here is CASRQGKGEKLFF. CDR3 nucleotide sequence: TGTGCCAGTCGACAGGGAAAGGGTGAAAAACTGTTTTTT.

This chain uses TRBV6-5 with TRBJ1-2; TRBD1 agrees at 8 bases. This CDR3 is 14 amino acids long. CDR1 MNHEY and CDR2 SVGAGI come from the germline V gene. After removal of 6 bases from V and 3 bases from J, the junction contained 6 bases not matched to a gene. The CDR3 sequence is CASRVQGAYYGYTF. The CDR3 DNA is TGTGCCAGCAGGGTTCAGGGGGCCTACTATGGCTACACCTTC.

In its sample, this clone was seen once. The V and J genes are TRBV29-1 and TRBJ1-1, with D perhaps TRBD1 (5 bases). CDR1 SQVTM and CDR2 ANQGSEA come from the germline V gene. V gave up 7 bases and J gave up 4 bases, with 16 bases separating them. This CDR3 region has 13 residues. The DNA of the CDR3 is TGCAGCGCTAGTGCGGGGGTAAGCACTGAAGCTTTCTTT. It specifies CSASAGVSTEAFF.

This chain links TRBV18 with TRBJ2-1; 7 bases match TRBD1. This CDR3 region has 12 residues. V was pared by 4 bases and J by 8 bases, with 2 bases of the junction left unmatched. Germline V CDR1 and CDR2: KGHSH, LQKENI. CDR3 region: CASSRQGYEQFF. The CDR3, as DNA: TGTGCCAGCTCACGACAGGGATATGAGCAGTTCTTC. Full variable domain (remainder filled in from reference TRBV18 and TRBJ2-1): NAGVMQNPRHLVRRRGQEARLRCSPMKGHSHVYWYRQLPEEGLKFMVYLQKENIIDESGMPKERFSAEFPKEGPSILRIQQVVRGDSAAYFCASSRQGYEQFFGPGTRLTVL.

V usage is TRBV9 and J usage is TRBJ1-2, with 9 bases fitting TRBD1. The J segment lost 6 bases and the V segment lost 0 bases, leaving 12 bases of the junction unmatched. CDR3 length equals 17 residues. Germline V gene data show CDR1 as SGDLS and CDR2 as YYNGEE. Here the CDR3 DNA reads TGTGCCAGCAGCGTAGAGGCTTCGGACAGGGGAGGTGATGGCTACACCTTC. Translating gives CASSVEASDRGGDGYTF. Together with reference TRBV9 and TRBJ1-2, the CDR3 gives the full variable domain: DSGVTQTPKHLITATGQRVTLRCSPRSGDLSVYWYQQSLDQGLQFLIQYYNGEERAKGNILERFSAQQFPDLHSELNLSSLELGDSALYFCASSVEASDRGGDGYTFGSGTRLTVV.

A note on this clone: The germline gene is not matched at one end of the junction; a read error may be the cause. The chain employs TRBV7-9 and TRBJ1-1, with 8 bases identical to TRBD1. CDR3 length: 14 residues. CDR1 and CDR2 (germline): SEHNR, FQNEAQ (reference sequence). CDR3 nucleotide sequence: TGTGCCAGCAGCGTACAGGGGGAGAACGCTGAAGCTTTCTTT. Translating gives CASSVQGENAEAFF.

The rearrangement links TRBV7-9 to TRBJ2-7; 7 bases are a match to TRBD1. The CDR3 extends over 14 amino acids. Trimming removed 4 bases from V and 0 bases from J; junction bases left unmatched: 3. Per the germline V gene, CDR1 is SEHNR and CDR2 is FQNEAQ (reference sequence). The DNA of the CDR3 is TGTGCCAGCAGCTCCCGACAGGGCTCCTACGAGCAGTACTTC. This sequence encodes CASSSRQGSYEQYF.

V and J are TRBV7-9 and TRBJ2-7, with TRBD1 identical over 9 bases. J lost 5 bases, V lost 6 bases, and 14 bases had no gene match. There are 16 residues in the CDR3. Germline V gene sequence: CDR1 SEHNR, CDR2 FQNEAQ (reference sequence). CDR3 DNA: TGTGCCAGCAGTTCCGATACCGGGACAGGGATCGACGAGCAGTACTTC. Translated, it gives CASSSDTGTGIDEQYF.

This clone was detected only once. This chain uses TRBV6-5 with TRBJ1-1; D call uncertain. The CDR3 spans 15 residues. The V end was cut by 2 bases, the J end by 5 bases, with 15 bases between. Germline CDR1 reads MNHEY; CDR2 reads SVGAGI. CDR3 residues: CASSYQTTRGTEAFF. The DNA for the CDR3 is TGTGCCAGCAGTTACCAGACCACTAGAGGGACTGAAGCTTTCTTT.